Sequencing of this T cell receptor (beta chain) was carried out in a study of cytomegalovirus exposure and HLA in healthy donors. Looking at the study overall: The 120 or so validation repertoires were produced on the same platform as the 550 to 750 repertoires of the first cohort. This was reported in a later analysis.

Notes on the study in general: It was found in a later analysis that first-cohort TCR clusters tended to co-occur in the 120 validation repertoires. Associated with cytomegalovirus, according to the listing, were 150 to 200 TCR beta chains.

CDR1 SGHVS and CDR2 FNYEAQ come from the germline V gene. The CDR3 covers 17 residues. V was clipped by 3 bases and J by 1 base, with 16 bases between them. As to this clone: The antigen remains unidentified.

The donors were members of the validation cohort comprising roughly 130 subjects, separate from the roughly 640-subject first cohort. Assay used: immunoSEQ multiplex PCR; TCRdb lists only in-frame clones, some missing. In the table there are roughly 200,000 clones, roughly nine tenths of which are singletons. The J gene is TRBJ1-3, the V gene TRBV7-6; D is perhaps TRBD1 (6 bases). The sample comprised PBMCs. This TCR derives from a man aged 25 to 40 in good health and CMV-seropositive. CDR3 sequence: CASSFLTQGTSGNTIYF. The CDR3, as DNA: TGTGCCAGCAGCTTTCTTACACAGGGAACGTCTGGAAACACCATATATTTT.